The rows below give T cell receptor beta chains drawn from one sample of a study of control samples from healthy donors and cancer patients. The data were produced by immunoSEQ multiplex PCR, yet TCRdb's version contains in-frame clones alone and is incomplete. This sample has about 14,000 clones, with around 77% found just once. What was sequenced was formalin-fixed, paraffin-embedded tissue. All receptors derive from a female donor with lung cancer. The CDR3 runs from the conserved cysteine through the conserved F or W. D genes are given only for firm matches. Not every row has a clone size; where given, it reads once, few, many or a size class.

TRBV4-3	TRBJ2-5	TRBD1	-	TGCGCCAGCAGCCACCCAACAGGGGGCGGGGGGACCCAGTACTTC	CASSHPTGGGGTQYF
TRBV5-4	TRBJ1-2	TRBD1	-	TGTGCCAGCAGCTCCGGTGGAGGACAGGATTATGGCTACACCTTC	CASSSGGGQDYGYTF
TRBV5-6	TRBJ1-2	TRBD1	-	TGTGCCAGCAGCTTGGCCGGGACAGGGACTAACTATGGCTACACCTTC	CASSLAGTGTNYGYTF
TRBV13	TRBJ2-2	TRBD2	-	TGTGCCAGCAGCTTAGGCGCGGGGGGCTGGACCGGGGAGCTGTTTTTT	CASSLGAGGWTGELFF
TRBV25-1	TRBJ2-1	-	-	TGTGCCAGCAGAGAAGCAGGCTCCTACAATGAGCAGTTCTTC	CASREAGSYNEQFF
TRBV4-3	TRBJ2-1	-	-	TGCGCCAGCAGCCGTCGATACGGCAGGGAAACCGAGCAGTTCTTC	CASSRRYGRETEQFF
TRBV7-8	TRBJ2-1	TRBD2	large	TGTGCCAGCAGCCCACCAGCGGGAGATTACAATGAGCAGTTCTTC	CASSPPAGDYNEQFF
TRBV11-2	TRBJ2-5	TRBD2	-	TGTGCCAGCAGCTTAGTCCCAGCGGGAGGGGGCCAAGAGACCCAGTACTTC	CASSLVPAGGGQETQYF
TRBV10-3	TRBJ2-7	-	-	TGTGCCACCTCAAGCGACGGGCTGGAAGGGAGCGAGCAGTACTTC	CATSSDGLEGSEQYF
TRBV7-9	TRBJ1-2	-	-	TGTGCCAGCAGCTTAGCCCGACCGGGCTATGGCTACACCTTC	CASSLARPGYGYTF
TRBV27	TRBJ2-1	TRBD2	once	TGTGCCAGCAGTTGGACTAGCGGGGGGGCGTACAATGAGCAGTTCTTC	CASSWTSGGAYNEQFF
TRBV6-5	TRBJ2-2	-	-	TGTGCCAGCAGTTACCAGAGTACCGGGGAGCTGTTTTTT	CASSYQSTGELFF